This TCR beta chain was captured by sequencing in a study of T-cell memory formation after mild COVID-19. Study-level findings and limits: Prior to infection, memory already included some responding clones, suggesting cross-reactive memory joined. Among contracting clones, CD4+ were mainly CM/EM and CD8+ enriched in EMRA. Clones that contracted from day 15 to 85 had balanced CD4/CD8; later expanders were CD4+ biased.

Constant-segment primers and 5'RACE yielded cDNA libraries for TCR alpha and TCR beta, each carrying sample barcodes and UMIs. TCRdb re-derived calls from the 5' RACE reads in MiXCR, one entry per CDR3 protein. The table has around 310,000 distinct CDR3 sequences, under 25% seen once; the top ten hold around 23%. Germline values: CDR1 LNHNV, CDR2 YYDKDF (reference sequence). V lost 1 base and J 10 bases, leaving 8 bases between the germline ends. The CDR3 totals 12 residues. The sample holds a few counts of this clonotype. No antigen is known for it. This chain uses TRBV15 with TRBJ2-1, with D tentatively TRBD1 (6 bases). Source material: PBMCs or a T cell subset sorted from them (not recorded which). The TCR was taken from a young man who had mild COVID-19 (a few samples of this study predate the infection). Cell type and time point are not known. For the CDR3, the DNA is TGTGCCACCAGCAGAGGAGGGACAGAGCAGTTCTTC. Protein: CATSRGGTEQFF.